This T cell receptor (beta chain) was identified in a study of T cells in narcolepsy. Study-wide context: Donors had narcolepsy type 1 or type 2, or were healthy controls.

Study-level findings and limits: Reportedly, autoreactive clonotypes were serially detected in patients' blood but not controls'.

Points on this clone: Antigen specificity is unknown.

CDR1 and CDR2 (germline): KGHSH, LQKENI. V shed 2 bases and J 9 bases; nucleotides not matched to a gene: 4. The CDR3 contains 15 residues. Measured with immunoSEQ multiplex PCR; TCRdb has only the in-frame clones, and not every one. The table lists under 40,000 clones, more than 75% of them singletons. Sequencing was done on a sample of CD45RA- memory CD4+ T cells from PBMCs. The J gene is TRBJ2-1, the V gene TRBV18, with TRBD2 matching over 13 bases. The origin of this receptor is a human donor with narcolepsy. CDR3 in DNA: TGTGCCAGCTCACCAGGGACTAGCGGGATGGGTGAGCAGTTCTTC. Translation: CASSPGTSGMGEQFF.